This TCR beta chain comes out of a study of CD8 T cells in ankylosing spondylitis. TCRdb independently ran MiXCR on the 5' RACE reads; one entry per CDR3 protein. The table lists about 200,000 distinct CDR3 sequences, 9.5% to 15% of them singletons, with approximately 15% in the top ten. Worth noting for this clonotype: Antigen: not known.

Looked up from germline, CDR1 is ENHRY and CDR2 is SYGVKD. The CDR3 sequence is 15 residues long. Unmatched junction bases numbered 3, after V lost 4 bases and J lost 3 bases. Study-level results: Researchers reportedly found disease-linked clones significantly enriched in matched ankylosing spondylitis synovial fluid.

Sequencing was carried out using blood, either unsorted or a sorted T cell fraction (not recorded which). This chain links TRBV10-3 with TRBJ2-1; 10 bases line up with TRBD2. The TCR originated in a male donor with ankylosing spondylitis or in good health (not recorded which). CDR3 region: CAISATSGVYNEQFF. CDR3 DNA sequence: TGTGCCATCAGTGCAACTAGCGGGGTCTACAATGAGCAGTTCTTC.